The sequence of this TCR beta chain was determined in a study of shared clonotypes between healthy human individuals. Background on the study: Ranging from 18 to 49 in age, donors were a couple of women and three men. General study findings and limits: Only blood was sampled, and tissue TCR repertoires likely differ from blood ones. Among non-shared clonotypes, generation probabilities were lower than among those shared by all four donors.

Both subsets, CD45RA+ naive and CD45RA-negative memory, were split from the CD4+ cells. Comment on this clone: What it binds is unknown.

Germline V gene lookup returns CDR1 SGHRS and CDR2 YFSETQ. The ends were cut back, 1 base at V and 1 base at J, with 11 bases in the middle. The CDR3 is 15 amino acids. This table comes from immunoSEQ multiplex PCR, and its TCRdb copy is limited to in-frame clones, with some not included. In the table there are about 2.4 million clones, more than 85% of which are singletons. The sample taken for sequencing was naive CD4+ T cells from PBMCs. Described subset: CD45RA+ positively selected. The receptor comes from a man between 18 and 35 years old in good health. Some clones in this sample may be carry-over from other donors' samples. The chain is built from TRBV5-1 and TRBJ1-1; D is unresolved. As DNA, the CDR3 is TGCGCCAGCAGCTTGTCTGGCAGTAGGAACACTGAAGCTTTCTTT. It translates to CASSLSGSRNTEAFF.